The TCR beta chain under discussion was sequenced for a study of blood T cell repertoires in COVID-19. Across the study: COVID-19 samples collected from the United States, Italy and Spain covered acute and convalescent phases.

This CDR3 is 15 amino acids long. Germline loops: CDR1 SGHAT, CDR2 FQNNGV. Trimming removed 5 bases from V and 0 bases from J; junction bases left unmatched: 7. Authors' analysis steps: Scientists estimated how many nucleated cells there were by amplifying reference gene primers. The method was immunoSEQ multiplex PCR; TCRdb's version includes in-frame clones alone and lacks a portion of them. V and J calls and clone size are copied from that table; D and trimming were computed from the DNA. The table has under 200,000 clones, 70% to 85% seen once. The receptor was isolated from a woman aged 80 or over with acute or convalescent COVID-19. The material sequenced was peripheral blood. The V call is TRBV11-2, the J call TRBJ2-7, with 7 bases aligning to TRBD2. CDR3 bases: TGTGCCAGCAGCCCCCGTTCTAGCGGCTCCTACGAGCAGTACTTC. Protein: CASSPRSSGSYEQYF.